This record looks at one T cell receptor beta chain sequence and its context. Its antigen is still unknown. In the library, individual cDNA molecules carried attached unique molecular identifiers. TCRdb called the 5' RACE reads again in MiXCR, with one record for every CDR3 protein. Of around 68,000 distinct CDR3 sequences listed, approximately 12% are singletons. The data belong to a study of early T cells in non-severe SARS-CoV-2 infection. Study at large: Sequenced material consisted of bulk RNA (from unsorted whole blood), and chains were unpaired. Overall study results and limits: Private and CD4 specificities were missed by VDJdb matching, which favored anti-spike CD8 responses.

The germline V gene encodes CDR1 DFQATT and CDR2 SNEGSKA (reference sequence). V was shortened by 6 bases and J by 5 bases, with 13 bases between the two germline ends. This CDR3 is 12 amino acids long. Here the sequenced sample was whole blood, taken at baseline. This receptor was taken from an adult who was a healthcare worker with PCR-confirmed SARS-CoV-2 infection or an uninfected control (not recorded which). This rearrangement joins TRBV20-1 to TRBJ2-5, with D perhaps assigned TRBD1 or TRBD2 (5 bases each). CDR3 in DNA: TGCAGTGCCCCGGGGCTAGGGGAGACCCAGTACTTC. Its protein product is CSAPGLGETQYF.